A selection of T cell receptor beta chains follows, all from one sample in a study of blood T cells in healthy people across ages. Each CDR3 protein is one row after TCRdb ran MiXCR on the 5' RACE reads. The sample yields approximately 940,000 distinct CDR3 sequences, about 48% seen once. The material sequenced was blood. The receptor source for this set is a man aged 25-45 years in good health. The CDR3 runs from the conserved cysteine through the conserved F or W. A D gene is named only where the DNA matches it firmly. Clone size is shown for a subset of rows, as once, few, many or a class of expanded clone.

V	D	size	J	CDR3	DNA
TRBV7-2	.	.	TRBJ2-1	CASSLARESWEQFF	TGTGCCAGCAGCTTAGCCAGGGAAAGTTGGGAGCAGTTCTTC
TRBV20-1	.	once	TRBJ2-3	CCAPDDPDTQYF	TGCTGTGCCCCCGACGACCCAGATACGCAGTATTTT
TRBV27	TRBD1	.	TRBJ1-5	CASSIGQGTNQPQHF	TGTGCCAGCAGTATTGGACAGGGAACCAATCAGCCCCAGCATTTT
TRBV4-1	.	few	TRBJ2-7	CASSQAITGRFTYEQYF	TGCGCCAGCAGCCAGGCTATTACAGGTCGATTCACTTACGAGCAGTACTTC
TRBV10-3	.	.	TRBJ2-7	CAIGDLGQSSYEQYF	TGTGCCATCGGGGACTTGGGACAGAGCTCCTACGAGCAGTACTTC
TRBV18	TRBD1	many	TRBJ1-1	CASSPTQRATGDGAEAFF	TGTGCCAGCTCACCTACACAGAGGGCTACAGGGGATGGCGCTGAAGCTTTCTTT
TRBV29-1	.	.	TRBJ1-1	CSVEASRAFF	TGCAGCGTTGAAGCCTCGCGAGCTTTCTTT
TRBV20-1	TRBD2	once	TRBJ2-7	CSARPSGTIGEQYF	TGCAGTGCTAGGCCCTCCGGGACTATAGGCGAGCAGTACTTC
TRBV24-1	.	.	TRBJ2-1	CATSARGKYNEQFF	TGTGCCACCAGTGCCCGGGGGAAATACAATGAGCAGTTCTTC
TRBV7-9	.	few	TRBJ2-7	CASRAWDYEQYF	TGTGCCAGCAGGGCTTGGGATTACGAGCAGTACTTC
TRBV10-3	TRBD1	few	TRBJ2-7	CAISGGQGTYEQYF	TGTGCCATCAGTGGGGGACAGGGAACCTACGAGCAGTACTTC
TRBV5-1	.	few	TRBJ2-7	CASSLLGGDVYEQYF	TGCGCCAGCAGCTTGCTTGGGGGAGATGTCTACGAGCAGTACTTC
TRBV5-1	.	.	TRBJ1-6	CASSADRSNSPLHF	TGCGCCAGCAGCGCCGACAGGAGTAATTCACCCCTCCACTTT
TRBV2	.	few	TRBJ2-3	CASSEDTAEDTQYF	TGTGCCAGCAGCGAGGACACAGCGGAAGATACGCAGTATTTT
TRBV11-2	.	.	TRBJ1-5	CASRTKGGNQPQHF	TGTGCCAGCAGGACAAAAGGGGGGAATCAGCCCCAGCATTTT
TRBV5-6	.	.	TRBJ2-1	CAGRFGGDSNEQFF	TGTGCCGGCCGCTTCGGGGGCGATTCCAATGAGCAGTTCTTC
TRBV5-5	.	.	TRBJ2-3	CASLVTDTQYF	TGTGCCAGCCTAGTCACAGATACGCAGTATTTT
TRBV28	.	.	TRBJ2-7	CATTFPGIDEQYF	TGTGCCACCACCTTCCCGGGGATTGACGAGCAGTACTTC
TRBV7-9	.	.	TRBJ1-1	CASCLAMRTTEAFF	TGTGCCAGCTGCTTAGCGATGAGAACCACTGAAGCTTTCTTT
TRBV7-2	.	.	TRBJ2-2	CASSRSGNTGELFF	TGTGCCAGCAGCCGAAGCGGGAACACCGGGGAGCTGTTTTTT
TRBV10-2	TRBD1	few	TRBJ1-5	CASSEQAGGNQPQHF	TGCGCCAGCAGTGAGCAAGCAGGGGGCAACCAGCCCCAGCATTTT
TRBV7-9	.	many	TRBJ2-3	CASSLVGSDTQYF	TGTGCCAGCAGCTTAGTAGGCAGCGATACGCAGTATTTT
TRBV12-3/TRBV12-4	.	few	TRBJ2-1	CASSFSRDLVEDEQFF	TGTGCCAGCAGTTTCTCCCGGGACCTAGTGGAGGATGAGCAGTTCTTC
TRBV28	TRBD1	few	TRBJ2-5	CASHFTGVETQYF	TGTGCCAGCCACTTTACAGGGGTCGAGACCCAGTACTTC
TRBV7-8	.	.	TRBJ2-1	CASSSTSGEQFF	TGTGCCAGCAGCTCTACTAGTGGTGAGCAGTTCTTC
TRBV7-3	.	few	TRBJ1-2	CASSLQTGSRYGYTF	TGTGCCAGCAGCCTACAAACAGGGAGCCGTTATGGCTACACCTTC
TRBV2	TRBD2	.	TRBJ2-1	CASSPDPSGGAHEQFF	TGTGCCAGCAGTCCGGACCCCAGCGGGGGGGCCCATGAGCAGTTCTTC
TRBV6-5	.	.	TRBJ1-2	CASRPSTDTNYGYTF	TGTGCCAGCAGGCCCTCGACAGACACCAACTATGGCTACACCTTC
TRBV30	.	.	TRBJ2-1	CASGAQFF	TGTGCCTCCGGGGCCCAGTTCTTC
TRBV5-1	TRBD1	.	TRBJ1-2	CASDRGDRISNYGYTF	TGCGCCAGCGACCGCGGGGACAGAATATCTAACTATGGCTACACCTTC
TRBV27	.	.	TRBJ2-1	CASTLGDEQFF	TGTGCCAGCACCCTTGGGGATGAGCAGTTCTTC
TRBV12-3/TRBV12-4	TRBD1	few	TRBJ2-6	CASSGTAGANVLTF	TGTGCCAGCAGCGGGACAGCTGGGGCCAACGTCCTGACTTTC
TRBV20-1	TRBD1	few	TRBJ2-1	CSARDRDFYNEQFF	TGCAGTGCCCGGGACAGGGATTTCTACAATGAGCAGTTCTTC
TRBV11-3	TRBD1	.	TRBJ2-3	CASGQGRTDTQYF	TGTGCCAGCGGACAGGGCAGAACAGATACGCAGTATTTT
TRBV28	TRBD1	.	TRBJ1-5	CASSSQLQGSRQPQHF	TGTGCCAGCAGTTCCCAATTACAGGGGAGCCGTCAGCCCCAGCATTTT
TRBV30	.	.	TRBJ1-1	CAWGRGLNTEAFF	TGTGCCTGGGGAAGGGGTCTGAACACTGAAGCTTTCTTT
TRBV12-3/TRBV12-4	TRBD1	few	TRBJ2-1	CASSWVDYGTGADEQFF	TGTGCCAGCAGTTGGGTAGATTACGGGACAGGGGCCGATGAGCAGTTCTTC
TRBV20-1	.	.	TRBJ1-3	CSARDRGGRLSGNTIYF	TGCAGTGCTAGAGATCGGGGGGGGCGTTTGTCTGGAAACACCATATATTTT
TRBV29-1	.	many	TRBJ2-5	CSVEGGRDTQETQYF	TGCAGCGTTGAGGGGGGGAGGGACACCCAAGAGACCCAGTACTTC
TRBV5-6	.	.	TRBJ1-2	CASSTQRLGYTF	TGTGCCAGCAGCACCCAGAGGCTAGGCTACACCTTC
TRBV7-2	TRBD2	.	TRBJ2-7	CASSFPWTSGGNEQYF	TGTGCCAGCAGCTTTCCTTGGACTAGCGGGGGCAACGAGCAGTACTTC
TRBV12-3/TRBV12-4	.	.	TRBJ2-2	CASSARTVTNTGELFF	TGTGCCAGCAGCGCCCGGACCGTTACGAACACCGGGGAGCTGTTTTTT
TRBV12-3/TRBV12-4	.	.	TRBJ1-2	CASSLVGQVRGGYTF	TGTGCCAGCAGTTTGGTAGGGCAGGTGCGTGGTGGCTACACCTTC
TRBV6-6	.	.	TRBJ2-1	CASSADGNEQFF	TGTGCCAGCAGCGCGGACGGAAATGAGCAGTTCTTC
TRBV5-1	.	.	TRBJ2-7	CASSLEVIGAPKSSCEQYF	TGCGCCAGCAGCTTGGAGGTGATAGGGGCCCCAAAGAGCTCCTGCGAGCAGTACTTC
TRBV28	.	.	TRBJ2-2	CASSSQGGGTGELFF	TGTGCCAGCAGTTCCCAGGGAGGCGGCACCGGGGAGCTGTTTTTT
TRBV27	TRBD1	many	TRBJ2-3	CASSSGQGVGDTQYF	TGTGCCAGCAGTTCCGGACAGGGGGTAGGAGATACGCAGTATTTT
TRBV19	.	.	TRBJ1-4	CASSITWRTTNEKLFF	TGTGCCAGTAGTATAACATGGCGGACAACTAATGAAAAACTGTTTTTT
TRBV7-9	.	.	TRBJ1-2	CASSLADASAYGYTF	TGTGCCAGCAGCTTAGCGGACGCCTCGGCCTATGGCTACACCTTC
TRBV20-1	.	once	TRBJ2-5	CSGLGPQETQYF	TGCAGTGGACTCGGCCCCCAAGAGACCCAGTACTTC
TRBV6-5	.	.	TRBJ2-5	CASSYSTGLSKETQYF	TGTGCCAGCAGTTACTCTACAGGGCTCAGTAAAGAGACCCAGTACTTC
TRBV10-3	.	few	TRBJ1-4	CAISESMQVVNEKLFF	TGTGCCATCAGTGAGTCGATGCAGGTCGTTAATGAAAAACTGTTTTTT
TRBV12-3/TRBV12-4	.	many	TRBJ2-1	CASSLAAASLTYNEQFF	TGTGCCAGCAGTTTAGCGGCGGCCAGCCTAACCTACAATGAGCAGTTCTTC
TRBV7-9	.	.	TRBJ2-7	CASSLTLGYEQYF	TGTGCCAGCAGCTTAACATTGGGGTACGAGCAGTACTTC
TRBV6-1	.	many	TRBJ2-7	CASSESGSYEQYF	TGTGCCAGCAGTGAATCGGGCAGCTACGAGCAGTACTTC
TRBV4-2	.	few	TRBJ2-7	CASSQVPPDRYEQYF	TGTGCCAGCAGCCAAGTTCCACCGGATCGCTACGAGCAGTACTTC
TRBV3-1	.	.	TRBJ2-7	CASSGRASYEQYF	TGTGCCAGCAGCGGACGCGCCTCCTACGAGCAGTACTTC
TRBV27	TRBD1	.	TRBJ1-5	CASSVGTGDSNQPQHF	TGTGCCAGCAGTGTCGGGACAGGGGATAGCAATCAGCCCCAGCATTTT
TRBV7-2	TRBD1	many	TRBJ2-3	CASSLGQFTDTQYF	TGTGCCAGCAGCTTGGGACAGTTCACAGATACGCAGTATTTT
TRBV7-9	.	.	TRBJ1-2	CATETHGYTF	TGTGCCACGGAAACTCATGGCTACACCTTC